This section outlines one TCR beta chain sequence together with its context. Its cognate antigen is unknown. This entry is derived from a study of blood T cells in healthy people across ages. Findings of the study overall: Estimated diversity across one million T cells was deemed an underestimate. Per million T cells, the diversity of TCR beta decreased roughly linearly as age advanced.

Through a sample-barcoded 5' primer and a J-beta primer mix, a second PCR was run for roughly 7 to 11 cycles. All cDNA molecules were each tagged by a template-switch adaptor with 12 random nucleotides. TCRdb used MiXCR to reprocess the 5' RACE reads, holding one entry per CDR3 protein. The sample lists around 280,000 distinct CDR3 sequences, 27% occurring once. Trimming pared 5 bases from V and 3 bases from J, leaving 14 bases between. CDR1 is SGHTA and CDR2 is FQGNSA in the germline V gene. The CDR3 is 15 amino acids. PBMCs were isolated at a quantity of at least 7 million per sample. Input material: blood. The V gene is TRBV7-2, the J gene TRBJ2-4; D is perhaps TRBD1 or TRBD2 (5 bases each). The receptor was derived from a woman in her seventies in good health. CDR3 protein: CASSPPGTDKNIQYF. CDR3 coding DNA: TGTGCCAGCAGCCCCCCAGGGACGGACAAAAACATTCAGTACTTC. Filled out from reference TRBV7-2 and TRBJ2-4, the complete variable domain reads GAGVSQSPSNKVTEKGKDVELRCDPISGHTALYWYRQSLGQGLEFLIYFQGNSAPDKSGLPSDRFSAERTGGSVSTLTIQRTQQEDSAVYLCASSPPGTDKNIQYFGAGTRLSVL.